The 18 T cell receptor beta chains below all came from one sample that was sequenced in a study of blood T cell repertoires in COVID-19. The assay was immunoSEQ multiplex PCR, and TCRdb's table has in-frame clones only and misses some. This table has 100,000 to 150,000 clones, 88% appearing once. Material for sequencing was peripheral blood. The receptors derive from a human donor in a cohort sampled during active COVID-19.

The chain employs TRBV5-4 and TRBJ2-3; 7 bases align to TRBD2. CDR1 and CDR2 from the germline V gene are SGHNT and YYREEE (reference sequence). CDR3 length: 16 amino acids. The trim removed 4 bases at V and 3 bases at J, leaving 11 bases unmatched. The CDR3, as DNA: TGTGCCAGCAGCAACTATGCGGGAGCGGGAACAGATACGCAGTATTTT. This translates into CASSNYAGAGTDTQYF.

In its sample, this clone was seen once. The gene calls are TRBV18 and TRBJ2-2; TRBD2 matches 8 bases. The CDR3 length is 17 residues. J was trimmed by 3 bases and V by 3 bases; bases with no gene match: 9. Per the germline V gene, CDR1 is KGHSH and CDR2 is LQKENI. The CDR3: CASSPRVLAGHTGELFF. Written as DNA, the CDR3 is TGTGCCAGCTCACCGCGCGTCCTAGCGGGCCACACCGGGGAGCTGTTTTTT.

This sequence joins TRBV20-1 and TRBJ2-7, with 9 bases aligning to TRBD1. The CDR3 has 13 residues. Germline V gene lookup returns CDR1 DFQATT and CDR2 SNEGSKA (reference sequence). The ends lost 3 bases at V and 6 bases at J; junction bases unmatched: 6. The CDR3 DNA sequence: TGCAGTGCTAGTACACAGGGGGCCCTCGAGCAGTACTTC. The encoded protein is CSASTQGALEQYF.

V gene TRBV3-1 (or the pseudogene TRBV3-2) combines with J gene TRBJ2-5, with a possible D match to TRBD1 (6 bases). Germline assignment: CDR1 LGHDT and CDR2 YNNKEL (reference sequence). This CDR3 is 15 amino acids long. Trimming pared 4 bases from V and 5 bases from J, leaving 17 bases between. In DNA form, the CDR3 reads TGTGCCAGCAGCCGGGGAAACAGGGATTGGGAGACCCAGTACTTC. The encoded protein is CASSRGNRDWETQYF.

V usage is TRBV29-1 and J usage is TRBJ1-1; the match to TRBD1 covers 8 bases. Per germline, CDR1 SQVTM and CDR2 ANQGSEA. This CDR3 is built from 13 residues. The J segment lost 5 bases and the V segment lost 7 bases, leaving 9 bases of the junction unmatched. The CDR3 sequence: CSASGGARTEAFF. The CDR3 bases are TGCAGCGCCTCAGGGGGCGCTCGTACTGAAGCTTTCTTT.

The chain recombines TRBV5-1 with TRBJ1-1; the D gene is possibly TRBD1 (6 bases). This CDR3 region has 14 residues. Trimming pared 3 bases from V and 7 bases from J, leaving 16 bases between. Germline V gene sequence: CDR1 SGHRS, CDR2 YFSETQ. Here the CDR3 reads CASSSRRGASEAFF. The DNA of the CDR3 is TGCGCCAGCAGCTCCCGGCGGGGGGCTAGTGAAGCTTTCTTT.

V is TRBV29-1 and J is TRBJ2-5; D gene ambiguous. Germline-derived CDR1 and CDR2 are SQVTM and ANQGSEA. This CDR3 comprises 11 residues. The ends were cut back, 6 bases at V and 5 bases at J, with 10 bases in the middle. Here the CDR3 DNA reads TGCAGCGTCGCCGAGGTGGAGACCCAGTACTTC. Its protein product is CSVAEVETQYF. Variable domain in full (rest from reference TRBV29-1 and TRBJ2-5): SAVISQKPSRDICQRGTSLTIQCQVDSQVTMMFWYRQQPGQSLTLIATANQGSEATYESGFVIDKFPISRPNLTFSTLTVSNMSPEDSSIYLCSVAEVETQYFGPGTRLLVL.

CDR3 bases: TGTGCCAGCAGCATACAGCAGAGCTCCTACAATGAGCAGTTCTTC. Translation gives CASSIQQSSYNEQFF. The chain uses TRBV7-2 and TRBJ2-1; D is ambiguous. The length of the CDR3 is 15 residues. V was clipped by 5 bases and J by 0 bases, with 11 bases between them. Per the germline V gene, CDR1 is SGHTA and CDR2 is FQGNSA.

The chain carries TRBV5-6 and TRBJ1-2; maybe TRBD1 (6 bases). V was cut by 2 bases and J by 6 bases, with 14 bases left in between. Germline V lookup: CDR1 SGHDT, CDR2 YYEEEE. CDR3 length equals 14 residues. CDR3 bases: TGTGCCAGCAGCTTAGCAGGGGCGATCGATGGCTACACCTTC. Its translation is CASSLAGAIDGYTF. The entire variable domain, with the rest obtained from reference TRBV5-6 and TRBJ1-2, is as follows: DAGVTQSPTHLIKTRGQQVTLRCSPKSGHDTVSWYQQALGQGPQFIFQYYEEEERQRGNFPDRFSGHQFPNYSSELNVNALLLGDSALYLCASSLAGAIDGYTFGSGTRLTVV.

V gene TRBV29-1 combines with J gene TRBJ1-1; TRBD1 is a possible D gene (5 bases). V lost 6 bases, J lost 2 bases, and 10 bases lay in between. This CDR3 has 12 amino acids. The germline gives CDR1 SQVTM, CDR2 ANQGSEA. The CDR3 nucleotides read TGCAGCGTCGAAAGGGGTAACACTGAAGCTTTCTTT. The encoded protein is CSVERGNTEAFF.

This chain joins TRBV18 and TRBJ2-1; 9 bases are shared with TRBD2. Germline V CDR1 and CDR2: KGHSH, LQKENI. This CDR3 is 15 amino acids long. Trimming cost V 2 bases and J 8 bases; bases outside gene matches: 7. The CDR3 region is CASSPGLAGKDEQFF. The CDR3 nucleotides read TGTGCCAGCTCACCAGGGCTAGCGGGGAAGGATGAGCAGTTCTTC.

The chain uses TRBV28 and TRBJ2-2; 13 bases align to TRBD2. V shed 7 bases, J shed 6 bases, and the junction held 8 bases outside the gene matches. CDR3 size: 16 residues. CDR1 and CDR2 from the germline V gene are MDHEN and SYDVKM. This chain's CDR3 is CASKLAGGPESGELFF. CDR3 bases: TGTGCCAGCAAACTAGCGGGAGGGCCTGAGTCCGGGGAGCTGTTTTTT.

The genes are TRBV4-2 and TRBJ2-3, with TRBD2 matching 10 bases. The CDR3 extends over 15 amino acids. Losses at the gene ends were 4 bases for V and 3 bases for J; bases not matched to a gene: 4. The germline CDR1 and CDR2 sequences are LGHNA and YNFKEQ. CDR3 sequence (DNA): TGTGCCAGCAGCCTGAGCGGGGGGGCAACAGATACGCAGTATTTT. This translates into CASSLSGGATDTQYF.

V is TRBV21-1 and J is TRBJ2-5; TRBD2 was called by the table and not checked on the DNA. TRBV21-1 is flagged as a pseudogene. This CDR3 spans 14 amino acids. The CDR3 is CASSKGGAEETQYF. The CDR3, as DNA: TGTGCCAGCAGCAAAGGGGGAGCCGAGGAGACCCAGTACTTC.

This clone was seen a single time. V usage is TRBV9 and J usage is TRBJ1-3; 8 nucleotides line up with TRBD1. V lost 5 bases to trimming and J lost 0 bases; unmatched junction nucleotides: 13. Germline CDR1 and CDR2: SGDLS and YYNGEE. CDR3 size: 18 residues. DNA for the CDR3: TGTGCCAGCAGTTTCTCAGGGGGCGAAAGTATCTCTGGAAACACCATATATTTT. Amino acids: CASSFSGGESISGNTIYF.

The gene calls are TRBV18 and TRBJ1-5; 7 bases are a match to TRBD1. This CDR3 spans 17 amino acids. V shed 2 bases and J 1 base; nucleotides not matched to a gene: 8. CDR1 is KGHSH, CDR2 LQKENI, per germline. The CDR3 is CASSPSPGGMSNQPQHF. The CDR3 region has the DNA TGTGCCAGCTCACCATCTCCAGGGGGGATGAGCAATCAGCCCCAGCATTTT.

This clone was recorded a few times. The chain combines TRBV3-1 (or the pseudogene TRBV3-2) with TRBJ2-7; 7 nucleotides align to TRBD1. The CDR3 spans 16 residues. J lost 6 bases, V lost 1 base, and 12 bases had no gene match. Germline V gene sequence: CDR1 LGHDT, CDR2 YNNKEL (reference sequence). CDR3 protein: CASSQVVRDRVFEQYF. The DNA of the CDR3 is TGTGCCAGCAGCCAAGTGGTTCGAGACAGGGTTTTCGAGCAGTACTTC.

The V gene is TRBV13, the J gene TRBJ2-7, with TRBD1 matching 7 bases. Germline assignment: CDR1 PRHDT and CDR2 FYEKMQ (reference sequence). After removal of 3 bases from V and 2 bases from J, the junction contained 1 base not matched to a gene. The CDR3 contains 13 residues. This CDR3 reads CASSFGQAYEQYF. The CDR3 coding sequence is TGTGCCAGCAGCTTTGGACAGGCCTACGAGCAGTACTTC.